These 4 T cell receptor beta chains share one sample of origin, sequenced in a study of blood T cell repertoires in COVID-19. Only in-frame clones appear in the TCRdb table, and some are missing; sequencing was by immunoSEQ multiplex PCR. In the table there are around 450,000 clones, about nine tenths of which are singletons. The sample was PBMCs or T cells enriched from blood (not recorded which). Every receptor here comes from a young man who had recovered from COVID-19.

The V call is TRBV7-2, the J call TRBJ2-1; D possibly corresponds to TRBD2 (6 bases). The germline gives CDR1 SGHTA, CDR2 FQGNSA. V lost 4 bases and J lost 13, with 11 bases in between. The CDR3 totals 11 residues. This CDR3 is CASSSDYSQFF. The CDR3 region has the DNA TGTGCCAGCAGCTCGGACTATTCTCAGTTCTTC.

This chain uses TRBV5-1 with TRBJ2-5, with D perhaps TRBD1 (5 bases). Trimming took off 0 bases at V and 4 bases at J, with 10 bases between the two ends. Germline assignment: CDR1 SGHRS and CDR2 YFSETQ. This CDR3 contains 14 residues. The DNA for the CDR3 is TGCGCCAGCAGCTTGGGCCGCCAGGGAGAGACCCAGTACTTC. Translated: CASSLGRQGETQYF.

The V call is TRBV5-1, the J call TRBJ2-1, with 7 bases lining up with TRBD1. This CDR3 is built from 15 residues. Trimming at V came to 4 bases and at J to 1 base, leaving 5 bases not matched to a gene. Germline V lookup: CDR1 SGHRS, CDR2 YFSETQ. This CDR3 is CASSRTGDSYNEQFF. CDR3 DNA: TGCGCCAGCAGCAGAACAGGGGATTCCTACAATGAGCAGTTCTTC.

This sequence joins TRBV5-1 and TRBJ2-1; 7 bases match TRBD2. The V gene end was trimmed by 0 bases and the J gene end by 5 bases; junction bases not matched to a gene: 14. This CDR3 is built from 18 residues. Germline loops: CDR1 SGHRS, CDR2 YFSETQ. The CDR3: CASSLGGFGAGEHNEQFF. CDR3 DNA: TGCGCCAGCAGCTTGGGCGGCTTCGGTGCGGGGGAACACAATGAGCAGTTCTTC. Based on the CDR3 plus reference TRBV5-1 and TRBJ2-1, the full variable domain is KAGVTQTPRYLIKTRGQQVTLSCSPISGHRSVSWYQQTPGQGLQFLFEYFSETQRNKGNFPGRFSGRQFSNSRSEMNVSTLELGDSALYLCASSLGGFGAGEHNEQFFGPGTRLTVL.